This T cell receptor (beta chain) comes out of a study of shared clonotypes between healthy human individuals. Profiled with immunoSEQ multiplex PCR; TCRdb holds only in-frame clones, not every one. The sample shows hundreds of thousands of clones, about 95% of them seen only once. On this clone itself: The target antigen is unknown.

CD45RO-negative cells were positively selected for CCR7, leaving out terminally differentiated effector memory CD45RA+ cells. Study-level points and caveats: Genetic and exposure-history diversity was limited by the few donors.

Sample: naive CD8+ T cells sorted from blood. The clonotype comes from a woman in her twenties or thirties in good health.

The CDR3 DNA reads as TGTGCCAGCAGTTACAAGGACAATGAGCAGTTCTTC. Translation: CASSYKDNEQFF. The rearrangement joins TRBV6-6 to TRBJ2-1; D not resolved. Germline CDR1 and CDR2: MNHNY and SVGAGI (reference sequence). The length of the CDR3 is 12 residues. V was trimmed by 2 bases and J by 5 bases, leaving 4 bases between them.